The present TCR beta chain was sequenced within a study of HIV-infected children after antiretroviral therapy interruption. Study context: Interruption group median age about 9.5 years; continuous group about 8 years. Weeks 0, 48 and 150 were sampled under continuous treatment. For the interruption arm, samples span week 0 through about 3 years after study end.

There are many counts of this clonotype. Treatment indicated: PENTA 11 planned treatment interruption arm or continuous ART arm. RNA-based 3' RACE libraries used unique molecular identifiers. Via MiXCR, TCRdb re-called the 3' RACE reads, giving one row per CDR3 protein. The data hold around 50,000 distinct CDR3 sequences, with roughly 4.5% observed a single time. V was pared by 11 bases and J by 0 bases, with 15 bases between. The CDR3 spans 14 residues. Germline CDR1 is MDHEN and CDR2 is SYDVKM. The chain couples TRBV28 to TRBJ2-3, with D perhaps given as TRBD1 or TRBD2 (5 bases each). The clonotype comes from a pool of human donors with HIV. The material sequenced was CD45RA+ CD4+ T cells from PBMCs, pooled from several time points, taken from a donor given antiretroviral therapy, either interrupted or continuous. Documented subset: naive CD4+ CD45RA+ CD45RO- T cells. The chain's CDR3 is CASGRGPSTDTQYF. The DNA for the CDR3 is TGTGCCTCCGGACGGGGACCTAGCACAGATACGCAGTATTTT.